Described below is a single TCR beta chain sequence and its context. Its binding antigen is unknown. Qualities for individual bases were not recorded, and no much larger clone is one base off. The label giving this sample's time point can be read as: baseline before first vaccination. The sample's treatment or condition label is to be understood as: meningococcal conjugate vaccine given as trial control. Vaccinee samples were obtained from the UK trials COV001 and COV002, which included a single-blind randomized controlled phase 2/3 trial of AZD1222 (ChAdOx1 nCoV-19) in healthy adults. For TCRbeta chain sequencing, PBMC samples from trial participants were taken at day 0 and at day 28 after the second dose. This sample is drawn from a study of T cell responses to AZD1222 COVID-19 vaccine (dated by TCRdb to about 2021). Context from the whole study: TCR sequencing covered 230 to 250 trial participants: nearly 210 given two doses of AZD1222 and 26 given two doses of MenACWY control vaccine. Enrollment into the trials was organized by age into subgroups of 18-55, 56-69 and 70-plus years, and those subgroups contained about 150, 27 and 61 TCR-sequenced participants, respectively.

The paper as a whole reports these results and caveats: Spike-specific TCR breadth and depth rose significantly after two AZD1222 doses compared with day 0 and with MenACWY recipients. The vaccine-associated CD4 TCRs covered the entire spike protein, and the dominant responses fell in regions 160-218 and 743-854. Reportedly, close to half of the unique spike-specific TCRs recognized epitopes lying outside the regions that are mutated in the B.1.351 and B.1.1.7 variants. Participants were mostly white British, with more females than males. The authors suggested clonal diversity may have been underestimated. The 56-69-year group was small, and its depth increase did not reach significance, likely because of low power. No day 14 peak-response samples were available, so repertoires were characterized only after the peak T cell response. Conclusions about previously exposed vaccinees are limited because only a handful of AZD1222 recipients were SARS-CoV-2 seropositive at baseline.

The CDR3 regions of human TCRbeta chains were analyzed by immunosequencing. As for how the authors treated the data: TCRs in the repertoires were matched against a reference library of SARS-CoV-2-specific TCRs that had been generated with the MIRA antigen-specificity platform. Breadth was defined as the fraction of unique TCRs that were SARS-CoV-2-associated, and depth was defined as the fraction of total T cells that were SARS-CoV-2-associated. Using the MIRA data, each spike-specific TCR was mapped to the spike region that the TCR reacts to and placed in a CD4 or CD8 class. Log10-transformed breadth and depth values were compared by one-way ANOVA with Sidak's multiple comparisons tests. Here the immuneACCESS table is served through TCRdb, limited to in-frame sequences with V and J called. Missing clones are a known gap in these copies; in checked studies unresolved V genes cover under half, and the rest lacks a known reason. The V and J calls and clone size come from that table; D and trimming were worked out from the DNA. For this sample there are 200,000 or so clones; approximately 94% appear just once. Of the sample, 1% is held by the ten largest clones.

The sequence was collected from an adult in good health. This specimen consisted of peripheral blood, obtained on day 0 of MenACWY control vaccination.

The encoded CDR3 is CASAGGTGRDYNSPLHF. The DNA sequence is TGTGCCAGCGCCGGGGGCACAGGTCGGGACTATAATTCACCCCTCCACTTT. The V gene is TRBV2 and the J gene is TRBJ1-6, with TRBD1 perhaps the D gene, on 6 matching bases. Its CDR3 holds 17 amino acids, cysteine through phenylalanine. Only the CDR3 DNA stays, 51 bases, in frame from base 1. The V and J ends are trimmed by 8 bases and 3 bases, leaving 20 bases between them. The germline V gene provides CDR1 SNHLY and CDR2 FYNNEI.